These 7 T cell receptor beta chains originate from one sample sequenced in a study of spatial heterogeneity in lung cancer. TCRdb re-called the 5' RACE reads with MiXCR, one entry per CDR3 protein. The sample shows about 7,200 distinct CDR3 sequences, around 10% of them seen only once. Findings of the study overall: Within tumors, counts of expanded alpha and beta TCRs tracked tumor mutation counts.

Time point noted: sample taken at primary tumor resection. These receptors are not linked to any known antigen. Sequenced here: lung tumor tissue, sampled at surgery. These receptors were obtained from a female donor with early-stage non-small cell lung cancer.

This clonotype was counted ten times or more. The chain links TRBV9 to TRBJ2-5; TRBD2 matches 10 bases. This CDR3 is 16 amino acids long. In germline, CDR1 is SGDLS, CDR2 YYNGEE. V was pared by 0 bases and J by 5 bases, with 7 bases of the junction left unmatched. The CDR3 sequence: CASSVGRAGGAETQYF. DNA for the CDR3: TGTGCCAGCAGCGTAGGCCGAGCGGGGGGGGCTGAGACCCAGTACTTC.

The rearrangement uses TRBV5-5 and TRBJ2-5; 10 bases map to TRBD1. V was pared by 3 bases and J by 4 bases, with 3 bases of the junction left unmatched. Germline CDR1 SGHKS, CDR2 YYEKEE (reference sequence). The CDR3 covers 14 residues. Here the CDR3 reads CASSSTGGRETQYF. CDR3 bases: TGTGCCAGCAGCTCGACAGGGGGCCGAGAGACCCAGTACTTC.

The chain uses TRBV14 and TRBJ2-7; no reliable D call. There are 15 residues in the CDR3. The germline V gene encodes CDR1 SGHDN and CDR2 FVKESK. Between the trimmed V and J ends, which lost 2 bases and 2 bases, there was a span of 13 bases. This CDR3 is CASSQIRSRAYEQYF. DNA of the CDR3: TGTGCCAGCAGCCAAATACGCAGCCGGGCCTACGAGCAGTACTTC.

The rearrangement links TRBV7-2 to TRBJ1-2; D remains unclear. Trimming took 6 bases from V and 6 from J, leaving 14 bases between them. CDR1 is SGHTA and CDR2 is FQGNSA in the germline V gene. CDR3 size: 13 residues. Here the CDR3 DNA reads TGTGCCAGCAGTACCAGCTTAGAGGATGGCTACACCTTC. This translates into CASSTSLEDGYTF.

This clonotype was counted a few times. The genes are TRBV28 and TRBJ2-2, with TRBD1 identical over 7 bases. The germline V gene encodes CDR1 MDHEN and CDR2 SYDVKM. Trimming at V came to 9 bases and at J to 4 bases, leaving 8 bases not matched to a gene. The CDR3 loop spans 14 amino acids. The CDR3 DNA is TGTGCCAGTCAGCAGGGGACAGCCACCGGGGAGCTGTTTTTT. This encodes CASQQGTATGELFF.

This clonotype was observed a few times. The chain couples TRBV5-1 to TRBJ1-6; maybe TRBD1 (5 bases). The CDR3 consists of 16 residues. V was shortened by 1 base and J by 4 bases, with 12 bases between the two germline ends. The germline V gene encodes CDR1 SGHRS and CDR2 YFSETQ. The CDR3 reads CASSLSREGYNSPLHF. The DNA of the CDR3 is TGCGCCAGCAGCTTGAGCAGGGAAGGTTATAATTCACCCCTCCACTTT.

The chain is built from TRBV5-5 and TRBJ2-3; D may be TRBD2 (6 bases). This CDR3 is built from 18 residues. Germline values: CDR1 SGHKS, CDR2 YYEKEE (reference sequence). Trimming shortened V by 2 bases and J by 0 bases, and 19 bases separated the two germline ends. The CDR3 region is CASSLRPLEGTSTDTQYF. Here the CDR3 DNA reads TGTGCCAGCAGCTTAAGGCCCCTTGAGGGGACTAGCACAGATACGCAGTATTTT.